Listed below are T cell receptor beta chains from one sample, sequenced in a study of glioma-infiltrating T cells after dendritic cell vaccination. Sequencing was performed with immunoSEQ multiplex PCR; in TCRdb, only in-frame clones are kept and a portion is missing. The data hold some 91,000 clones, with 75% to 85% observed a single time. Sequencing used blood, obtained after dendritic cell vaccination. These receptors were obtained from a human donor with glioblastoma. Both conserved end residues are part of each CDR3. A D gene is named only where the DNA matches it firmly. Not every row has a clone size; where given, it reads once, few, many or a size class.

CDR3: CSVGSAIQETQYF
DNA: TGCAGCGTTGGCTCAGCGATCCAAGAGACCCAGTACTTC
V: TRBV29-1
J: TRBJ2-5
size: NA
D: NA

CDR3: CASSYAGGLGNTIYF
DNA: TGTGCCAGCAGCTATGCAGGGGGCTTGGGAAACACCATATATTTT
V: TRBV7-2
J: TRBJ1-3
size: NA
D: TRBD1

CDR3: CASSLGTGNTEAFF
DNA: TGTGCCAGCAGCCTAGGTACAGGGAACACTGAAGCTTTCTTT
V: TRBV6-5
J: TRBJ1-1
size: NA
D: NA

CDR3: CASSHCGPGQGNQPQHF
DNA: TGCGCCAGCAGTCACTGCGGGCCGGGACAGGGCAATCAGCCCCAGCATTTT
V: TRBV23-1
J: TRBJ1-5
size: few
D: TRBD1

CDR3: CAWTQGTRNTGELFF
DNA: TGTGCCTGGACCCAGGGCACCCGGAACACCGGGGAGCTGTTTTTT
V: TRBV30
J: TRBJ2-2
size: NA
D: NA

CDR3: CASSLAGGNYGYTF
DNA: TGTGCCAGCAGCTTGGCAGGGGGGAACTATGGCTACACCTTC
V: TRBV5-4
J: TRBJ1-2
size: few
D: TRBD1

CDR3: CASTITEMMNTEAFF
DNA: TGTGCCAGCACCATAACCGAGATGATGAACACTGAAGCTTTCTTT
V: TRBV27
J: TRBJ1-1
size: NA
D: NA

CDR3: CASDGTSGSNEQFF
DNA: TGTGCCTCCGACGGGACTAGCGGGAGCAATGAGCAGTTCTTC
V: TRBV30
J: TRBJ2-1
size: few
D: TRBD2

CDR3: CASSSTGTGGNEQFF
DNA: TGCGCCAGCAGCTCAACCGGGACAGGGGGTAATGAGCAGTTCTTC
V: TRBV5-1
J: TRBJ2-1
size: NA
D: TRBD1

CDR3: CASSSSGRATDTQYF
DNA: TGTGCCAGCAGTTCGAGCGGGAGGGCCACAGATACGCAGTATTTT
V: TRBV28
J: TRBJ2-3
size: NA
D: TRBD2

CDR3: CASSLDRNTEAFF
DNA: TGTGCCAGCAGCCTCGACAGGAACACTGAAGCTTTCTTT
V: TRBV7-9
J: TRBJ1-1
size: few
D: NA

CDR3: CASSPGTDTQYF
DNA: TGTGCCAGCAGTCCAGGCACAGATACGCAGTATTTT
V: TRBV25-1
J: TRBJ2-3
size: NA
D: NA

CDR3: CASSTMRPGATNEKLFF
DNA: TGTGCCAGCTCAACGATGAGGCCGGGTGCAACTAATGAAAAACTGTTTTTT
V: TRBV18
J: TRBJ1-4
size: few
D: NA

CDR3: CASSPNAGPSYNEQFF
DNA: TGTGCCAGCTCACCGAATGCCGGTCCTTCCTACAATGAGCAGTTCTTC
V: TRBV18
J: TRBJ2-1
size: NA
D: NA

CDR3: CASSPRPVGTYEQYF
DNA: TGTGCCAGCTCACCACGGCCCGTCGGGACCTACGAGCAGTACTTC
V: TRBV18
J: TRBJ2-7
size: NA
D: NA

CDR3: CASKGLAGDITGELFF
DNA: TGTGCCAGCAAGGGACTAGCGGGGGACATCACCGGGGAGCTGTTTTTT
V: TRBV7-9
J: TRBJ2-2
size: few
D: TRBD2

CDR3: CAISEGGAGGTQYF
DNA: TGTGCCATCAGTGAGGGGGGGGCCGGTGGGACCCAGTACTTC
V: TRBV10-3
J: TRBJ2-5
size: NA
D: NA

CDR3: CASSSTGSYNEKLFF
DNA: TGTGCCAGCAGCTCAACAGGCAGTTATAATGAAAAACTGTTTTTT
V: TRBV7-9
J: TRBJ1-4
size: NA
D: NA

CDR3: CASSRLTGGGRAFF
DNA: TGTGCCAGTAGTAGATTAACAGGGGGCGGTAGGGCTTTCTTT
V: TRBV19
J: TRBJ1-1
size: NA
D: TRBD1

CDR3: CATSKLRGYNEQFF
DNA: TGTGCCACCAGCAAGCTCAGGGGGTACAATGAGCAGTTCTTC
V: TRBV15
J: TRBJ2-1
size: few
D: TRBD1

CDR3: CASLTQGTHGYTF
DNA: TGTGCCAGCCTCACTCAGGGGACCCATGGCTACACCTTC
V: TRBV19
J: TRBJ1-2
size: few
D: NA

CDR3: CASSYSVGPGNTIYF
DNA: TGTGCCAGCAGTTACTCGGTTGGGCCTGGAAACACCATATATTTT
V: TRBV6-5
J: TRBJ1-3
size: NA
D: NA

CDR3: CASSPRTSPGELFF
DNA: TGTGCCAGCAGTCCGCGGACTAGCCCCGGGGAGCTGTTTTTT
V: TRBV6-5
J: TRBJ2-2
size: NA
D: TRBD2

CDR3: CASSSTQGGRVTQYF
DNA: TGCGCCAGCAGCTCGACTCAGGGGGGAAGGGTAACGCAGTATTTT
V: TRBV5-1
J: TRBJ2-3
size: NA
D: NA

CDR3: CASNIGGLDTQYF
DNA: TGTGCCAGCAACATAGGGGGTTTGGATACGCAGTATTTT
V: TRBV6-1
J: TRBJ2-3
size: NA
D: NA

CDR3: CASSQDHPRTGELFF
DNA: TGCGCCAGCAGCCAAGACCACCCGCGCACCGGGGAGCTGTTTTTT
V: TRBV4-1
J: TRBJ2-2
size: NA
D: NA

CDR3: CASFQSYAGSSGAFF
DNA: TGTGCCAGCTTCCAATCCTACGCCGGGTCCTCGGGAGCTTTCTTT
V: TRBV6-6
J: TRBJ1-1
size: NA
D: NA

CDR3: CSVGKTFSTDTQYF
DNA: TGCAGCGTCGGGAAGACCTTCAGCACAGATACGCAGTATTTT
V: TRBV29-1
J: TRBJ2-3
size: NA
D: NA

CDR3: CSVGGRGGETNEKLFF
DNA: TGCAGCGTTGGCGGACGCGGGGGGGAGACAAATGAAAAACTGTTTTTT
V: TRBV29-1
J: TRBJ1-4
size: NA
D: NA

CDR3: CASSPGVALDTQYF
DNA: TGCGCCAGCAGCCCGGGGGTAGCGTTAGATACGCAGTATTTT
V: TRBV4-1
J: TRBJ2-3
size: NA
D: NA

CDR3: CASISGGAGDTQYF
DNA: TGTGCCAGCATTAGCGGGGGGGCCGGGGATACGCAGTATTTT
V: TRBV6-5
J: TRBJ2-3
size: once
D: TRBD2

CDR3: CASSSAPSTEAFF
DNA: TGTGCCAGCTCGTCCGCCCCCAGCACTGAAGCTTTCTTT
V: TRBV7-2
J: TRBJ1-1
size: NA
D: NA

CDR3: CASSLPANEKLFF
DNA: TGTGCCAGCAGCCTCCCAGCTAATGAAAAACTGTTTTTT
V: TRBV7-9
J: TRBJ1-4
size: NA
D: NA

CDR3: CASSQGGLAVLSYNEQFF
DNA: TGCGCCAGCAGCCAAGGGGGACTAGCCGTCCTTTCCTACAATGAGCAGTTCTTC
V: TRBV4-1
J: TRBJ2-1
size: NA
D: TRBD2

CDR3: CASSISPRNTEAFF
DNA: TGTGCCAGTAGTATAAGCCCGAGGAACACTGAAGCTTTCTTT
V: TRBV19
J: TRBJ1-1
size: NA
D: NA

CDR3: CASSLGAENYGYTF
DNA: TGTGCCAGCAGCTTAGGGGCAGAGAACTATGGCTACACCTTC
V: TRBV7-9
J: TRBJ1-2
size: NA
D: NA

CDR3: CASSPVTAEGYGYTF
DNA: TGTGCCAGCTCACCAGTCACAGCCGAAGGCTATGGCTACACCTTC
V: TRBV18
J: TRBJ1-2
size: NA
D: NA

CDR3: CASSLRPGEAFF
DNA: TGTGCCAGCAGCTTAAGACCAGGAGAAGCTTTCTTT
V: TRBV7-9
J: TRBJ1-1
size: NA
D: NA

CDR3: CASRTGVTNEKLFF
DNA: TGTGCCAGTAGGACAGGGGTAACTAATGAAAAACTGTTTTTT
V: TRBV19
J: TRBJ1-4
size: NA
D: TRBD1

CDR3: CASSLANSERGAFF
DNA: TGTGCCAGCAGCTTAGCCAACTCAGAAAGGGGGGCTTTCTTT
V: TRBV7-6
J: TRBJ1-1
size: NA
D: NA

CDR3: CASSYRGGRYNEQFF
DNA: TGTGCCAGCAGCTACCGGGGGGGGAGGTACAATGAGCAGTTCTTC
V: TRBV21-1
J: TRBJ2-1
size: few
D: NA

CDR3: CAISQSGGNTEAFF
DNA: TGTGCCATCAGCCAGTCGGGGGGGAACACTGAAGCTTTCTTT
V: TRBV10-3
J: TRBJ1-1
size: NA
D: NA

CDR3: CASRLTSDGTYEQYF
DNA: TGTGCCAGCAGGCTGACTAGCGACGGAACCTACGAGCAGTACTTC
V: TRBV25-1
J: TRBJ2-7
size: NA
D: TRBD2

CDR3: CASSYSGVWDSPLHF
DNA: TGTGCCAGCAGTTACTCCGGGGTTTGGGATTCACCCCTCCACTTT
V: TRBV6-5
J: TRBJ1-6
size: NA
D: NA

CDR3: CASSTWDRANTEAFF
DNA: TGCGCCAGCAGCACGTGGGACAGGGCAAACACTGAAGCTTTCTTT
V: TRBV5-1
J: TRBJ1-1
size: NA
D: TRBD1

CDR3: CASSQVLAGMSNEQFF
DNA: TGTGCCAGCAGCCAGGTCCTAGCGGGGATGAGCAATGAGCAGTTCTTC
V: TRBV7-8
J: TRBJ2-1
size: NA
D: TRBD2

CDR3: CASSIGQGAEKLFF
DNA: TGTGCCAGTAGTATAGGTCAGGGGGCTGAAAAACTGTTTTTT
V: TRBV19
J: TRBJ1-4
size: few
D: TRBD1

CDR3: CASSLEQGSYEQYF
DNA: TGTGCCAGCAGCTTAGAACAGGGATCCTACGAGCAGTACTTC
V: TRBV7-9
J: TRBJ2-7
size: NA
D: NA

CDR3: CASSHDSATNEKLFF
DNA: TGTGCCAGCAGTCACGACAGCGCAACTAATGAAAAACTGTTTTTT
V: TRBV6-5
J: TRBJ1-4
size: once
D: NA

CDR3: CASRPVALQAQFF
DNA: TGTGCCAGCAGGCCGGTCGCGCTGCAGGCGCAGTTCTTC
V: TRBV6-5
J: TRBJ2-1
size: NA
D: NA

CDR3: CASRGHLSTDTQYF
DNA: TGCGCCAGCAGGGGACATTTGAGTACAGATACGCAGTATTTT
V: TRBV5-1
J: TRBJ2-3
size: NA
D: NA

CDR3: CASSLTGGVGYRTNEKLFF
DNA: TGCGCCAGCAGCTTGACAGGGGGCGTTGGATATAGGACTAATGAAAAACTGTTTTTT
V: TRBV5-1
J: TRBJ1-4
size: NA
D: TRBD1

CDR3: CASSVAGNDYGYTF
DNA: TGTGCCAGCAGCGTAGCAGGGAACGACTATGGCTACACCTTC
V: TRBV9
J: TRBJ1-2
size: NA
D: NA

CDR3: CASSPGTGQETQYF
DNA: TGCGCCAGCAGCCCCGGGACAGGGCAAGAGACCCAGTACTTC
V: TRBV5-1
J: TRBJ2-5
size: NA
D: TRBD1

CDR3: CAISETGTGYDGYTF
DNA: TGTGCCATCAGTGAGACCGGGACAGGGTACGACGGCTACACCTTC
V: TRBV10-3
J: TRBJ1-2
size: NA
D: TRBD1

CDR3: CASSLREGPRGYTF
DNA: TGTGCCAGCAGCTTACGGGAGGGGCCGAGAGGCTACACCTTC
V: TRBV7-2
J: TRBJ1-2
size: NA
D: NA